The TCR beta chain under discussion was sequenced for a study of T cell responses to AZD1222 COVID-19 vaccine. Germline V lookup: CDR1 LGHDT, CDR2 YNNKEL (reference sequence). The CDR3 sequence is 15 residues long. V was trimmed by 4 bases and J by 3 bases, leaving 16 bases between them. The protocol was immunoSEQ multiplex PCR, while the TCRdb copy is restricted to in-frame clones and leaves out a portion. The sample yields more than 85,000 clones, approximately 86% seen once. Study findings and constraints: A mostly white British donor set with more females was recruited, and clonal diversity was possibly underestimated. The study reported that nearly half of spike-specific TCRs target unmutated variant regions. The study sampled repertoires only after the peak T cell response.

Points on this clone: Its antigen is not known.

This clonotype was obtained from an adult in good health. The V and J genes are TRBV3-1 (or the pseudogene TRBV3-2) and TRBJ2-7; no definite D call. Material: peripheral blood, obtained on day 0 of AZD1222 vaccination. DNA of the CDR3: TGTGCCAGCAGCCGCACTCCTAGACGCAACTACGAGCAGTACTTC. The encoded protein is CASSRTPRRNYEQYF.